A single sample is the source of the 13 T cell receptor beta chains below, sequenced in a study of blood T cells in healthy people across ages (dated by TCRdb to between 2014 and 2017). To prepare the library, 5' RACE was applied. Sequenced on an Illumina HiSeq 2500. A second PCR of about 6 to 11 cycles was run with a J-beta primer mix and a sample-barcoded 5' primer. TCRdb's own reprocessing of the public reads used fastp at Q25 and MiXCR and kept productive beta chains. Each CDR3 protein gets just one entry, which takes the most common genes and DNA from the rows behind it. The sample includes 650,000 to 800,000 distinct CDR3 sequences, with around two fifths observed a single time. Around 18% of the sample is held by the ten biggest clonotypes. Sample: blood. The receptors originated from a man between 60 and 70 years old in good health.

The rearrangement joins TRBV4-1 to TRBJ2-7; 7 positions agree with TRBD2. The junction had 4 bases not matched to a gene; V was cut back by 0 bases and J by 2 bases. CDR3 length: 15 residues. CDR1 and CDR2 from the germline V gene are MGHRA and YSYEKL. The CDR3 protein is CASSQEGGVPYEQYF. The CDR3 DNA reads as TGCGCCAGCAGCCAAGAGGGGGGGGTGCCCTACGAGCAGTACTTC.

This rearrangement joins TRBV12-1 to TRBJ2-7; the table's D call, TRBD2, has no DNA check behind it. TRBV12-1 is a pseudogene locus. This CDR3 comprises 16 residues. CDR3 amino acids: CASSPGLATSLYEQYF. CDR3 in DNA: TGTGCCAGCAGCCCGGGACTCGCAACAAGCCTCTACGAGCAGTACTTC.

This clonotype was observed a handful of times. The rearrangement links TRBV7-9 to TRBJ2-1; D assignment may be TRBD1 or TRBD2 (5 bases each). In germline, CDR1 is SEHNR, CDR2 FQNEAQ (reference sequence). This CDR3 is 17 amino acids long. Between the trimmed V and J ends, which lost 0 bases and 12 bases, there was a span of 24 bases. The CDR3 loop is CASSLAPLSPGPGGQFF. The CDR3 bases are TGTGCCAGCAGCTTAGCCCCCCTTTCCCCGGGACCCGGTGGGCAGTTCTTC.

This clonotype was detected ten times or more. The chain joins TRBV11-2 to TRBJ2-7; D assignment may be TRBD1 or TRBD2 (6 bases each). The CDR3 runs 15 residues. V lost 0 bases to trimming and J lost 7 bases, with 16 bases between them. The germline V gene encodes CDR1 SGHAT and CDR2 FQNNGV. CDR3 residues: CASSLEGGGLEEQYF. In DNA, the CDR3 is TGTGCCAGCAGCTTAGAAGGAGGGGGGCTCGAGGAGCAGTACTTC.

The DNA for the CDR3 is TGCGCCAGCAGCTTGATTTTAGCGGGGCGGGAGACCCAGTACTTC. It is translated as CASSLILAGRETQYF. The chain links TRBV5-1 to TRBJ2-5; 8 nucleotides line up with TRBD2. Unmatched junction bases numbered 7, after V lost 1 base and J lost 5 bases. The CDR3 loop spans 15 amino acids. Germline lookup yields CDR1 SGHRS and CDR2 YFSETQ.

This clonotype showed up just a few times. The V and J genes are TRBV6-2 or TRBV6-3 and TRBJ2-7; TRBD1 aligns across 7 bases. CDR3 length: 13 amino acids. Trimming took 4 bases from V and 7 from J; bases not matched to a gene: 7. CDR1 is MNHEY and CDR2 is SVGEGT in the germline V gene. CDR3 region: CASSFRQGWEQYF. CDR3 coding DNA: TGTGCCAGCAGTTTCCGACAGGGATGGGAGCAGTACTTC.

The chain is built from TRBV5-1 and TRBJ2-3; D gene ambiguous. V gave up 4 bases and J gave up 6 bases, with 12 bases separating them. CDR1 and CDR2 (germline): SGHRS, YFSETQ. This CDR3 spans 13 amino acids. CDR3 DNA: TGCGCCAGCAGCCTCACTGTGGGCGATACGCAGTATTTT. Its protein is CASSLTVGDTQYF.

The sample holds a few counts of this clonotype. The gene calls are TRBV9 and TRBJ2-1; 12 bases are shared with TRBD2. Per germline, CDR1 SGDLS and CDR2 YYNGEE. After removal of 0 bases from V and 8 bases from J, the junction contained 6 bases not matched to a gene. The CDR3 is 16 amino acids. The CDR3 nucleotides are TGTGCCAGCAGCGTAGAAGGTTCTAGCGGGGGGGATGAGCAGTTCTTC. Encoded protein: CASSVEGSSGGDEQFF.

About this clonotype: A much larger clone lies a single base off, so this may be a read error. This chain joins TRBV6-2 or TRBV6-3 and TRBJ2-2; 8 nucleotides line up with TRBD2. V dropped 6 bases and J dropped 3; count of bases not matched to a gene: 3. The CDR3 runs 14 residues. CDR1 MNHEY and CDR2 SVGEGT come from the germline V gene. CDR3 in amino acids: CASRSGGDTGELFF. In nucleotides, the CDR3 is TGTGCCAGCAGGTCGGGGGGGGACACCGGGGAGCTGTTTTTT.

Remarks on this clonotype: A read error may explain this, as a much larger clone is one base away. This chain links TRBV7-2 with TRBJ2-7, with TRBD2 matching over 8 bases. The germline V gene encodes CDR1 SGHTA and CDR2 FQGNSA. V trimming: 1 base; J trimming: 7 bases; junction bases outside the gene matches: 6. The CDR3 has 14 residues. CDR3 in DNA: TGTGCCAGCAGCTTAGTGACGGGGGGGCAGGAGCAGTACTTC. This gives the protein CASSLVTGGQEQYF.

The rearrangement uses TRBV25-1 and TRBJ2-7; D unresolved. The CDR3 consists of 13 residues. CDR1 and CDR2 from the germline V gene are MGHDK and SYGVNS. V gave up 3 bases and J gave up 2 bases, with 8 bases separating them. CDR3 protein: CASSEAATYEQYF. DNA for the CDR3: TGTGCCAGCAGTGAGGCGGCCACCTACGAGCAGTACTTC.

The rearrangement uses TRBV14 and TRBJ2-3; 8 nucleotides agree with TRBD2. Per the germline V gene, CDR1 is SGHDN and CDR2 is FVKESK. V lost 2 bases to trimming and J lost 8 bases; unmatched junction nucleotides: 15. The CDR3 spans 17 residues. CDR3 in amino acids: CASSQRVGTRPPATQYF. CDR3 sequence (DNA): TGTGCCAGCAGCCAACGTGTAGGGACTAGGCCGCCAGCTACGCAGTATTTT.

The rearrangement joins TRBV4-3 to TRBJ2-5; no reliable D call. Between the trimmed V and J ends, which lost 0 bases and 5 bases, there was a span of 13 bases. The CDR3 has 15 amino acids. The germline V gene encodes CDR1 LGHNA and CDR2 YSLEER. The DNA of the CDR3 is TGCGCCAGCAGCCAAGATCTGGGCCTAGGCGAGACCCAGTACTTC. This sequence encodes CASSQDLGLGETQYF.